The 2 T cell receptor beta chains in this list originate from one sample, sequenced in a study of blood T cell repertoires in COVID-19 (TCRdb year 2020). Receptor amplification or capture employed the immunoSEQ multiplex PCR assay. Held by TCRdb, this immuneACCESS table contains in-frame sequences only and omits some clones. Under half of the omission traces to an unresolved V gene where checked; the cause of the rest is unknown. Here the sample has approximately 240,000 clones; about 80% occur a single time. The ten largest clones represent less than 2.5% of the sample. The sample comprised peripheral blood. Receptor source: an older woman with acute or convalescent COVID-19.

The count of this clone is one. This rearrangement joins TRBV6-6 to TRBJ2-5; TRBD2 agrees at 10 bases. CDR1 and CDR2 (germline): MNHNY, SVGAGI (reference sequence). CDR3 length equals 14 residues. V trimming: 6 bases; J trimming: 7 bases; junction bases outside the gene matches: 8. The CDR3 DNA reads TGTGCCAGCAGGCTAGCGGGGGAACTAGGGACCCAGTACTTC. Encoded protein: CASRLAGELGTQYF.

The gene calls are TRBV6-1 and TRBJ1-5, with D perhaps TRBD1 (6 bases). The CDR3 length is 16 residues. The V end lost 0 bases, the J end lost 0 bases, and 9 bases lay between the germline ends. Germline CDR1 is MNHNS and CDR2 is SASEGT. The CDR3 sequence: CASSEALGHSNQPQHF. DNA of the CDR3: TGTGCCAGCAGTGAAGCGCTGGGACATAGCAATCAGCCCCAGCATTTT.